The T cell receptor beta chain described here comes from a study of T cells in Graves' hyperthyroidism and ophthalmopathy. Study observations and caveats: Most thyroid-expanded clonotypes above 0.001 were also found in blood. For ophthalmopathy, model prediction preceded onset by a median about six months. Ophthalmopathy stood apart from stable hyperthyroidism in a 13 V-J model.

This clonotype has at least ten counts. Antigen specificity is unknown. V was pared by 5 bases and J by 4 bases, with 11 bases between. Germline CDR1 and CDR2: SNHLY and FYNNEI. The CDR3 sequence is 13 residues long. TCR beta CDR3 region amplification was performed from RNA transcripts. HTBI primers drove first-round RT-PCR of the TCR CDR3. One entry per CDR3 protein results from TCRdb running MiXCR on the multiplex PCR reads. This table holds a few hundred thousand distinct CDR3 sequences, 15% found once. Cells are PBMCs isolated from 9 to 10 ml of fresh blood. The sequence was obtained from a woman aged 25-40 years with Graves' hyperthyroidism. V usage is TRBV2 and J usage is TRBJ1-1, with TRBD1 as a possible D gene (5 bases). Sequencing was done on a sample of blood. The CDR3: CASSPNRPTEAFF. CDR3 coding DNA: TGTGCCAGCAGTCCGAACAGGCCCACTGAAGCTTTCTTT.